The subject of this entry is one T cell receptor (beta chain). From germline, CDR1 is SGHTA and CDR2 FQGNSA. Trimming left V 8 bases short and J 5 bases short, with 19 bases between. The CDR3 spans 15 residues. The record originates from a study of blood T cell repertoires in COVID-19. Overall study context: Nucleic acid was either cDNA or gDNA, and it came from T cells, B-cell-depleted T cells, or PBMCs.

Per the original data handling: Estimated nucleated cell counts came from reference gene primer amplification. This table comes from immunoSEQ multiplex PCR, and its TCRdb copy is limited to in-frame clones, with some not included. The V and J calls and clone size were taken over from that table, and D and trimming were inferred from the DNA. Of approximately 100,000 clones in the sample, around 88% were seen once. The receptor comes from a human donor in a cohort sampled during active COVID-19. Sequencing was performed on peripheral blood. This chain links TRBV7-2 with TRBJ1-5; possibly TRBD1 for D (6 bases). This CDR3 is CASQEGGRVYQPQHF. CDR3 in DNA: TGTGCCAGCCAAGAGGGGGGGCGCGTCTATCAGCCCCAGCATTTT.